The 5 T cell receptor beta chains given below trace back to one sample, sequenced in a study of technical replicates of blood from a few donors. Profiling relied on immunoSEQ multiplex PCR, and the TCRdb table lists in-frame clones only, not all of them. The table lists some 62,000 clones, more than 70% of them singletons. Sequenced input: PBMCs. These receptors originate from a human donor in good health. Some clones in this sample may be carry-over from other donors' samples.

The chain is built from TRBV4-3 and TRBJ2-7, with 7 positions matching TRBD2. The CDR3 is 15 amino acids. J lost 2 bases, V lost 0 bases, and 4 bases had no gene match. Germline V gives CDR1 LGHNA, CDR2 YSLEER. CDR3 sequence reads: CASSQDATSTYEQYF. DNA of the CDR3: TGCGCCAGCAGCCAAGATGCGACTAGCACCTACGAGCAGTACTTC.

The chain couples TRBV5-4 to TRBJ1-6; D not certain. V lost 3 bases to trimming and J lost 9 bases, with 16 bases between them. The germline CDR1 and CDR2 sequences are SGHNT and YYREEE (reference sequence). The CDR3 is made up of 15 amino acids. The CDR3 coding sequence is TGTGCCAGCAGCTCGGGCTCGAGCGGATCTTCACCCCTCCACTTT. Protein sequence: CASSSGSSGSSPLHF.

The CDR3 is CAWKRGRGTDTQYF. The CDR3, as DNA: TGTGCCTGGAAACGCGGGAGAGGTACAGATACGCAGTATTTT. This chain joins TRBV30 and TRBJ2-3, with TRBD2 identical over 7 bases. CDR1 and CDR2 (germline): GTSNPN, SVGIG (reference sequence). The ends lost 4 bases at V and 3 bases at J; junction bases unmatched: 7. The CDR3 runs 14 residues.

The chain employs TRBV19 and TRBJ2-2; D is possibly TRBD2 (5 bases). The CDR3 sequence is 14 residues long. Germline lookup yields CDR1 LNHDA and CDR2 SQIVND (reference sequence). Trimming took 6 bases from V and 6 from J, leaving 14 bases between them. The CDR3 region has the DNA TGTGCCAGTAGATCGGACGAGGGTTCCGGGGAGCTGTTTTTT. This codes for CASRSDEGSGELFF.

The DNA of the CDR3 is TGTGCCAGCAGCTTAGCCGACCCTACCGGGACAGTTTACGAGCAGTACTTC. Protein: CASSLADPTGTVYEQYF. V gene TRBV11-2 combines with J gene TRBJ2-7; 7 bases align to TRBD1. V lost 1 base and J lost 4; bases outside the gene matches: 13. CDR1 and CDR2 from the germline V gene are SGHAT and FQNNGV. There are 17 residues in the CDR3.